The present entry profiles one T cell receptor beta chain with its context. Its antigen is currently unknown. The sample is drawn from a study of CD8 T cells in Susac syndrome. CD8+ and CD4+ T cells from blood underwent TCR beta sequencing, which was carried out in a high-throughput format. Negative isolation was used for CD8+ and CD4+ T cells, and FACS enrichment was applied to TEMRA cells. The study's findings and limits: The number of individuals included in the study's TCR sequencing and HLA analysis was acknowledged as relatively small.

A quantity of about 0.5 to 1 ug RNA underwent reverse transcription using random hexamers. TCRdb fed the immunoSEQ multiplex PCR reads into MiXCR, producing one record per CDR3 protein. The data hold some 260,000 distinct CDR3 sequences, with around 84% observed a single time. This receptor was obtained from a human donor with multiple sclerosis. What was sequenced was CD8+ T cells from PBMCs.

The DNA of the CDR3 is TGTGCCAGCAGCGAATTTTATGCGACGGGGCGCACTGAAGCTTTCTTT. This sequence encodes CASSEFYATGRTEAFF. J is TRBJ1-1 and V is TRBV21-1; TRBD1 is the table's D call and was not checked against the DNA. TRBV21-1 is a pseudogene segment. The CDR3 covers 16 residues.